This entry lists 27 T cell receptor beta chains sequenced from one sample in a study of regulatory T cells in long-lasting Graves disease. Stated time point: newly diagnosed GD, antithyroid drugs for less than 3 months. After RNA was extracted from PBMCs, the TCR library was made from it. Combining iRepertoire HTBI primers with Arm-PCR of CDR3 regions, the authors built TCR beta libraries. TCRdb independently ran MiXCR on the multiplex PCR reads; one entry per CDR3 protein. The data show about 350,000 distinct CDR3 sequences, with around 17% seen just once and around 27% held by the top ten. The same data also went into a second study, on T cells in Graves' hyperthyroidism and ophthalmopathy.

Sequenced material: peripheral blood mononuclear cells (PBMCs), taken at new diagnosis, from a patient treated with antithyroid drugs. The source is a man aged 35-49 years with Graves disease.

This clonotype was seen a handful of times. In DNA, the CDR3 is TGTGCCAGCAGTCATTCCGGGACAGGGTCGACTGAAGCTTTCTTT. Translation: CASSHSGTGSTEAFF. V usage is TRBV3-1 and J usage is TRBJ1-1; 9 positions match TRBD1. CDR1 and CDR2 (germline): LGHDT, YNNKEL (reference sequence). This CDR3 contains 15 residues. The V and J ends lost 6 bases and 5 bases, in that order; junction bases with no gene match: 10.

This clonotype was detected only a few times. The gene calls are TRBV3-1 and TRBJ2-1, with 11 bases aligning to TRBD2. Germline lookup yields CDR1 LGHDT and CDR2 YNNKEL (reference sequence). The CDR3 is 14 amino acids. V lost 2 bases and J lost 12; bases outside the gene matches: 6. The CDR3 coding sequence is TGTGCCAGCAGCCAACTAGCGGGGGGAGCCAGGCAGTTCTTC. Its translation: CASSQLAGGARQFF.

In this sample, this clonotype turned up many times. The chain joins TRBV2 to TRBJ2-7; D ambiguous. CDR1 is SNHLY, CDR2 FYNNEI, per germline. This CDR3 is 11 amino acids long. V was cut by 6 bases and J by 4 bases, with 7 bases left in between. The CDR3 loop is CASSPYYEQYF. CDR3 coding DNA: TGTGCCAGCAGCCCTTATTACGAGCAGTACTTC.

The chain uses TRBV10-2 and TRBJ2-3, with D possibly TRBD2 on 6 matching bases. The ends were cut back, 5 bases at V and 9 bases at J, with 15 bases in the middle. The CDR3 sequence is 13 residues long. CDR1 is WSHSY, CDR2 SAAADI, per germline. The CDR3 sequence: CASSPGGSWTQYF. The CDR3 bases are TGCGCCAGCAGTCCTGGGGGGTCGTGGACGCAGTATTTT.

This clonotype was seen many times. The genes are TRBV6-1 and TRBJ1-1; TRBD1 might be the D (5 bases). The CDR3 loop spans 16 amino acids. Germline-derived CDR1 and CDR2 are MNHNS and SASEGT. V was clipped by 5 bases and J by 3 bases, with 19 bases between them. The CDR3 spells CASSKGTLRYHTEAFF. The CDR3 nucleotides are TGTGCCAGCAGTAAGGGGACTCTAAGGTACCACACTGAAGCTTTCTTT.

This clonotype was detected many times. The chain carries TRBV12-3 or TRBV12-4 and TRBJ2-5, with TRBD2 as a possible D gene (6 bases). Trimming shortened V by 5 bases and J by 5 bases, and 24 bases separated the two germline ends. This CDR3 is built from 17 residues. Here the CDR3 reads CASSGVREVIGEETQYF. CDR3 nucleotides: TGTGCCAGCAGTGGGGTCAGGGAGGTAATTGGAGAGGAGACCCAGTACTTC.

This clonotype showed up just a few times. The rearrangement links TRBV18 to TRBJ2-7, with D hard to call. Germline V lookup: CDR1 KGHSH, CDR2 LQKENI. The germline V and J ends were trimmed by 6 bases and 5 bases, with 17 bases remaining between them. CDR3 length equals 14 residues. The CDR3 loop reads CASSPDGFRNEQYF. The CDR3 DNA reads TGTGCCAGCTCCCCGGACGGCTTTAGGAACGAGCAGTACTTC.

Of note for this clonotype: This sequence is one base from a far larger clone and is likely a read error. This chain joins TRBV7-2 and TRBJ2-7, with TRBD1 matching over 7 bases. Unmatched junction bases numbered 15, after V lost 6 bases and J lost 7 bases. The CDR3 runs 15 residues. From germline, CDR1 is SGHTA and CDR2 FQGNSA. The CDR3 here is CASSLDRVISHEQYF. CDR3 coding DNA: TGTGCCAGCAGTCTAGACAGGGTGATTTCTCATGAGCAGTACTTC.

This clonotype was recorded at least ten times. The CDR3 DNA is TGCGCCAGCAGCCCTACCGGGACAGGGACCGAGCAGTACTTC. It codes for CASSPTGTGTEQYF. The V gene is TRBV5-1, the J gene TRBJ2-7; TRBD1 agrees at 9 bases. Germline V gene sequence: CDR1 SGHRS, CDR2 YFSETQ. J was trimmed by 6 bases and V by 4 bases; bases with no gene match: 8. This CDR3 has 14 amino acids.

This clonotype has at least ten counts. This chain links TRBV7-2 with TRBJ2-7, with D hard to call. Looked up from germline, CDR1 is SGHTA and CDR2 is FQGNSA. The CDR3 length is 16 residues. Trimming cost V 0 bases and J 4 bases, with 16 bases left between them. The CDR3 protein is CASSLAVTLSVYEQYF. In DNA, the CDR3 is TGTGCCAGCAGCTTAGCGGTCACCCTCTCAGTATACGAGCAGTACTTC.

This clonotype was recorded at least ten times. The chain combines TRBV20-1 with TRBJ1-1; D remains ambiguous. This CDR3 is built from 13 residues. Germline V gene sequence: CDR1 DFQATT, CDR2 SNEGSKA (reference sequence). Between the trimmed V and J ends, which lost 5 bases and 3 bases, there was a span of 13 bases. CDR3 amino acids: CSAEVRRYTEAFF. In DNA, the CDR3 is TGCAGTGCTGAAGTGAGGCGATACACTGAAGCTTTCTTT.

The sample holds a few counts of this clonotype. The rearrangement links TRBV30 to TRBJ2-5, with TRBD2 identical over 8 bases. Germline CDR1 reads GTSNPN; CDR2 reads SVGIG (reference sequence). The CDR3 consists of 14 residues. Trimming removed 2 bases from V and 5 bases from J; junction bases left unmatched: 7. CDR3 protein: CAWSFGGGGETQYF. The CDR3 DNA reads TGTGCCTGGAGTTTCGGGGGGGGTGGGGAGACCCAGTACTTC.

This clonotype was counted many times. The chain links TRBV18 to TRBJ2-7, with TRBD2 matching over 8 bases. The CDR3 is 15 amino acids. The V gene end was trimmed by 4 bases and the J gene end by 5 bases; junction bases not matched to a gene: 10. The germline gives CDR1 KGHSH, CDR2 LQKENI. CDR3 sequence (DNA): TGTGCCAGCTCACGCCCCAGCGGGGGAGTTCACGAGCAGTACTTC. This sequence encodes CASSRPSGGVHEQYF.

This clonotype came up a few times. This sequence joins TRBV19 and TRBJ1-1; weak D call: TRBD1 (6 bases). The CDR3 contains 13 residues. CDR1 and CDR2 (germline): LNHDA, SQIVND (reference sequence). Trimming cost V 8 bases and J 4 bases, with 14 bases left between them. The CDR3 sequence: CASGAGAGTEAFF. CDR3 DNA sequence: TGTGCCAGTGGAGCGGGGGCTGGCACTGAAGCTTTCTTT. The whole variable domain, remainder taken from reference TRBV19 and TRBJ1-1, is DGGITQSPKYLFRKEGQNVTLSCEQNLNHDAMYWYRQDPGQGLRLIYYSQIVNDFQKGDIAEGYSVSREKKESFPLTVTSAQKNPTAFYLCASGAGAGTEAFFGQGTRLTVV.

This clonotype was counted only a few times. This chain joins TRBV2 and TRBJ1-2; D is perhaps TRBD1 (6 bases). Germline V gene lookup returns CDR1 SNHLY and CDR2 FYNNEI. The germline V and J ends were trimmed by 6 bases and 5 bases, with 25 bases remaining between them. The CDR3 totals 17 residues. CDR3 sequence (DNA): TGTGCCAGCAGAGCCCACACACAGGGTGCCCTCTCTTATGGCTACACCTTC. Its translation: CASRAHTQGALSYGYTF.

This clonotype was picked up many times. The gene calls are TRBV2 and TRBJ1-2; 7 bases map to TRBD1. The CDR3 has 14 amino acids. Losses at the gene ends were 4 bases for V and 4 bases for J; bases not matched to a gene: 6. CDR1 and CDR2 from the germline V gene are SNHLY and FYNNEI. DNA for the CDR3: TGTGCCAGCAGTGCAGGTCAGGGGGTCTATGGCTACACCTTC. Translation gives CASSAGQGVYGYTF.

This clonotype was counted between two and nine times. The chain employs TRBV5-4 and TRBJ2-7; 7 positions match TRBD1. This CDR3 contains 15 residues. Losses at the gene ends were 0 bases for V and 1 base for J; bases not matched to a gene: 4. Germline-derived CDR1 and CDR2 are SGHNT and YYREEE (reference sequence). The CDR3 loop reads CASSLGPGQSYEQYF. The CDR3 DNA reads TGTGCCAGCAGCTTGGGGCCGGGACAGTCCTACGAGCAGTACTTC.

V and J are TRBV7-3 and TRBJ2-1; tentative D call: TRBD2 (6 bases). Germline V CDR1 and CDR2: SGHTA, FQGTGA. This CDR3 spans 15 amino acids. V was trimmed by 4 bases and J by 0 bases, leaving 10 bases between them. The CDR3 DNA follows: TGTGCCAGCAGCTCTCGGGAGAGCTCCTACAATGAGCAGTTCTTC. This translates into CASSSRESSYNEQFF.

There are many counts of this clonotype. The chain has TRBV12-3 or TRBV12-4 and TRBJ1-2, with D tentatively TRBD1 (6 bases). The CDR3 has 14 amino acids. Trimming removed 5 bases from V and 2 bases from J, with 12 bases in between. CDR3 DNA: TGTGCCAGCAGTCGGACAGCTGAAAACTATGGCTACACCTTC. Its protein product is CASSRTAENYGYTF.

Many counts were recorded for this clonotype. J is TRBJ2-3 and V is TRBV13; 8 bases agree with TRBD2. CDR1 and CDR2 (germline): PRHDT, FYEKMQ (reference sequence). The CDR3 is made up of 16 amino acids. V was pared by 5 bases and J by 2 bases, with 9 bases of the junction left unmatched. The CDR3 DNA is TGTGCCAGCAGCACCCGGACTAGCAGGATCACAGATACGCAGTATTTT. Amino acids: CASSTRTSRITDTQYF.

This clonotype came up a few times. V is TRBV12-3 or TRBV12-4 and J is TRBJ2-5; TRBD2 aligns across 10 bases. This CDR3 contains 16 residues. After removal of 7 bases from V and 2 bases from J, the junction contained 10 bases not matched to a gene. CDR3 sequence reads: CASTKRGGQYQETQYF. In nucleotides, the CDR3 is TGTGCCAGCACGAAGCGGGGGGGCCAGTATCAAGAGACCCAGTACTTC.

This clonotype has only a few counts. This chain links TRBV30 with TRBJ2-6, with unresolved D. Germline values: CDR1 GTSNPN, CDR2 SVGIG (reference sequence). This CDR3 is built from 12 residues. Trimming cost V 5 bases and J 7 bases, with 9 bases left between them. The CDR3 sequence is CAWALGANVLTF. The CDR3 DNA is TGTGCCTGGGCCCTGGGTGCCAACGTCCTGACTTTC.

This clonotype occurred a few times. This could be a read error, since a much larger clone is one nucleotide away. No conserved phenylalanine or tryptophan ends this CDR3, so it is likely a read error. V and J are TRBV5-1 and TRBJ2-5, with TRBD2 identical over 7 bases. V was pared by 2 bases and J by 6 bases, with 7 bases of the junction left unmatched. Per germline, CDR1 SGHRS and CDR2 YFSETQ. This CDR3 region has 14 residues. The CDR3, as DNA: TGCGCCAGCAGCTTCGCTAGCGGTAGACAGACCCAGTACGTC. As protein: CASSFASGRQTQYV.

This clonotype was counted at least ten times. The genes are TRBV27 and TRBJ2-5; possibly TRBD1 for D (5 bases). The V end lost 7 bases, the J end lost 5 bases, and 14 bases lay between the germline ends. Looked up from germline, CDR1 is MNHEY and CDR2 is SMNVEV (reference sequence). CDR3 length equals 13 residues. The CDR3 nucleotides read TGTGCCAGCAACCAAAGGGGATCCGAGACCCAGTACTTC. It yields the protein CASNQRGSETQYF.

In its sample, this clonotype was seen many times. The chain recombines TRBV3-1 with TRBJ1-2; D not certain. Germline V CDR1 and CDR2: LGHDT, YNNKEL (reference sequence). V gave up 6 bases and J gave up 4 bases, with 15 bases separating them. The CDR3 loop spans 14 amino acids. The CDR3 coding sequence is TGTGCCAGCAGTCGAACCGACACGAGCTATGGCTACACCTTC. The encoded protein is CASSRTDTSYGYTF.

This clonotype was recorded at least ten times. The rearrangement uses TRBV10-3 and TRBJ2-1, with 12 bases lining up with TRBD2. The CDR3 spans 17 residues. Germline V gives CDR1 ENHRY, CDR2 SYGVKD. V was pared by 0 bases and J by 6 bases, with 6 bases of the junction left unmatched. The CDR3, as DNA: TGTGCCATCAGTGAGTCACCTAGCGGGGGGGGATTCAATGAGCAGTTCTTC. As protein: CAISESPSGGGFNEQFF.

This clonotype was counted at least ten times. J is TRBJ2-3 and V is TRBV12-3 or TRBV12-4; 8 positions match TRBD2. The V gene end was trimmed by 5 bases and the J gene end by 4 bases; junction bases not matched to a gene: 11. The CDR3 loop spans 16 amino acids. The CDR3 bases are TGTGCCAGCAGTCCGGCGTCGGGGGGGGGGCCAGATACGCAGTATTTT. Its protein is CASSPASGGGPDTQYF.